One sample yielded the 16 T cell receptor beta chains listed below, sequenced in a study of beta chain features in type 1 diabetes. cDNA synthesis used the whole RNA isolate, giving expressed TCRB sequences. Measured with immunoSEQ multiplex PCR; TCRdb has only the in-frame clones, and not every one. The sample holds about 230,000 clones, over 8.5% seen once. Sequenced input: naive CD4+ T cells from blood. These receptor sequences come from a woman between 18 and 29 years old in good health.

This clone was observed a handful of times. In the same sample, other DNA sequences code for this CDR3. The V call is TRBV30, the J call TRBJ1-1, with 7 bases lining up with TRBD1. Trimming took 8 bases from V and 5 from J; bases not matched to a gene: 8. CDR1 is GTSNPN and CDR2 is SVGIG in the germline V gene (reference sequence). This CDR3 is built from 12 residues. The CDR3 loop reads CAAQGVGTEAFF. The CDR3 region has the DNA TGTGCCGCCCAGGGGGTGGGAACTGAAGCTTTCTTT.

This clone was seen at least ten times. V is TRBV19 and J is TRBJ1-1; D is uncertain. The CDR3 consists of 13 residues. From germline, CDR1 is LNHDA and CDR2 SQIVND (reference sequence). Trimming removed 3 bases from V and 3 bases from J, with 8 bases in between. The CDR3 here is CASSMGVDTEAFF. The DNA for the CDR3 is TGTGCCAGTAGTATGGGCGTGGACACTGAAGCTTTCTTT.

The chain is built from TRBV7-2 and TRBJ2-3, with TRBD2 as a possible D gene (5 bases). CDR3 length equals 14 residues. V was clipped by 5 bases and J by 9 bases, with 18 bases between them. Germline values: CDR1 SGHTA, CDR2 FQGNSA. The CDR3 sequence is CASSTAGLAQTQYF. CDR3 in DNA: TGTGCCAGCAGCACCGCCGGTCTAGCACAAACGCAGTATTTT.

This sequence joins TRBV2 and TRBJ1-2, with a possible D match to TRBD1 (6 bases). V lost 6 bases and J 4 bases, leaving 9 bases between the germline ends. Germline CDR1 SNHLY, CDR2 FYNNEI. This CDR3 has 12 amino acids. CDR3 residues: CASRPDSYGYTF. The CDR3, as DNA: TGTGCCAGCAGACCGGACAGCTATGGCTACACCTTC.

There are a few counts of this clone. This rearrangement joins TRBV6-5 to TRBJ1-3; D remains unclear. Germline CDR1 reads MNHEY; CDR2 reads SVGAGI. V shed 4 bases and J shed 0 bases, with 10 bases lying between them. CDR3 length: 15 amino acids. The CDR3: CASSLSLSSGNTIYF. In DNA form, the CDR3 reads TGTGCCAGCAGTTTGAGTCTTAGCTCTGGAAACACCATATATTTT.

This clone was seen only a few times. The chain combines TRBV6-5 with TRBJ1-6; 8 positions match TRBD1. The CDR3 sequence is 14 residues long. Germline lookup yields CDR1 MNHEY and CDR2 SVGAGI. J was trimmed by 9 bases and V by 6 bases; bases with no gene match: 7. The CDR3 spells CASRNQGASSPLHF. As DNA, the CDR3 is TGTGCCAGCAGGAACCAGGGGGCGAGTTCACCCCTCCACTTT.

In its sample, this clone was seen a few times. V gene TRBV6-1 combines with J gene TRBJ2-2, with D perhaps TRBD1 (6 bases). The germline gives CDR1 MNHNS, CDR2 SASEGT. Trimming removed 3 bases from V and 9 bases from J, with 14 bases in between. There are 14 residues in the CDR3. This chain's CDR3 is CASSDTAGTRELFF. The CDR3 region has the DNA TGTGCCAGCAGTGACACCGCTGGGACAAGGGAGCTGTTTTTT.

This chain links TRBV11-3 with TRBJ2-5; 7 positions match TRBD1. CDR3 length equals 13 residues. Trimming at V came to 4 bases and at J to 4 bases, leaving 3 bases not matched to a gene. Germline assignment: CDR1 SGHNT and CDR2 YENEEA. The CDR3 is CASSYRQGETQYF. The CDR3 nucleotides read TGTGCCAGCAGCTATCGACAGGGAGAGACCCAGTACTTC.

The sample holds a few counts of this clone. The chain carries TRBV19 and TRBJ1-2; 9 bases map to TRBD1. CDR3 length equals 16 residues. The V and J ends lost 4 bases and 6 bases, in that order; junction bases with no gene match: 12. The germline V gene encodes CDR1 LNHDA and CDR2 SQIVND (reference sequence). The chain's CDR3 is CASSKRRQGEYDGYTF. CDR3 nucleotides: TGTGCCAGTAGTAAGCGAAGACAGGGGGAGTATGATGGCTACACCTTC.

The V call is TRBV11-2, the J call TRBJ2-1; 8 bases agree with TRBD2. V lost 5 bases to trimming and J lost 4 bases; unmatched junction nucleotides: 10. The length of the CDR3 is 16 residues. Germline V gives CDR1 SGHAT, CDR2 FQNNGV. CDR3 DNA: TGTGCCAGCAGCGAGCGGGGGATCCTGAGTTACAATGAGCAGTTCTTC. Its protein is CASSERGILSYNEQFF. Full variable domain (rest looked up from reference TRBV11-2 and TRBJ2-1): EAGVAQSPRYKIIEKRQSVAFWCNPISGHATLYWYQQILGQGPKLLIQFQNNGVVDDSQLPKDRFSAERLKGVDSTLKIQPAKLEDSAVYLCASSERGILSYNEQFFGPGTRLTVL.

The V call is TRBV5-1, the J call TRBJ2-3, with D perhaps TRBD1 (6 bases). Trimming cost V 4 bases and J 3 bases, with 12 bases left between them. This CDR3 contains 14 residues. Germline V gene sequence: CDR1 SGHRS, CDR2 YFSETQ. This CDR3 is CASSLGQQTDTQYF. CDR3 coding DNA: TGCGCCAGCAGCCTTGGACAGCAAACAGATACGCAGTATTTT. Drawing the rest from reference TRBV5-1 and TRBJ2-3, the complete variable domain is KAGVTQTPRYLIKTRGQQVTLSCSPISGHRSVSWYQQTPGQGLQFLFEYFSETQRNKGNFPGRFSGRQFSNSRSEMNVSTLELGDSALYLCASSLGQQTDTQYFGPGTRLTVL.

This clone was detected ten times or more. The chain carries TRBV7-9 and TRBJ1-3; D is possibly TRBD1 (5 bases). The CDR3 loop spans 13 amino acids. Per germline, CDR1 SEHNR and CDR2 FQNEAQ (reference sequence). Trimming removed 5 bases from V and 4 bases from J, with 9 bases in between. The chain's CDR3 is CASSRTSGNTIYF. CDR3 DNA sequence: TGTGCCAGCAGCCGGACATCGGGAAACACCATATATTTT.

V is TRBV7-2 and J is TRBJ2-2; a possible D gene is TRBD2 (6 bases). V dropped 2 bases and J dropped 7 bases, with 14 bases sitting between them. Germline V gene sequence: CDR1 SGHTA, CDR2 FQGNSA. CDR3 length: 15 amino acids. The CDR3 sequence is CASSLNFGTRGELFF. Here the CDR3 DNA reads TGTGCCAGCAGCTTAAATTTCGGGACTCGCGGGGAGCTGTTTTTT.

The chain has TRBV2 and TRBJ2-2; D is perhaps TRBD1 (6 bases). This CDR3 comprises 14 residues. Germline V gene data show CDR1 as SNHLY and CDR2 as FYNNEI. With 6 bases removed from V and 5 bases from J, the gap between germline ends came to 13 bases. The CDR3 protein is CASRQGSVTGELFF. CDR3 bases: TGTGCCAGCAGGCAGGGGTCGGTTACCGGGGAGCTGTTTTTT.

V usage is TRBV27 and J usage is TRBJ2-7; 9 bases match TRBD1. CDR1 MNHEY and CDR2 SMNVEV come from the germline V gene (reference sequence). The CDR3 spans 15 residues. After removal of 5 bases from V and 6 bases from J, the junction contained 11 bases not matched to a gene. The CDR3 sequence: CASSRWDRESLEQYF. The CDR3 nucleotides are TGTGCCAGCAGTCGGTGGGACAGGGAGTCCCTCGAGCAGTACTTC.

This clone was recorded a few times. The rearrangement uses TRBV5-1 and TRBJ1-2; 8 bases agree with TRBD1. The germline CDR1 and CDR2 sequences are SGHRS and YFSETQ. The trim removed 5 bases at V and 4 bases at J, leaving 13 bases unmatched. This CDR3 is 16 amino acids long. The CDR3 loop reads CASSLDSGGLGYGYTF. CDR3 bases: TGCGCCAGCAGTCTTGACTCAGGGGGCTTGGGCTATGGCTACACCTTC.